One sample yielded the 5 T cell receptor beta chains listed below, sequenced in a study of blood T cell repertoires in COVID-19. Measured with immunoSEQ multiplex PCR; TCRdb has only the in-frame clones, and not every one. The sample yields roughly 99,000 clones, more than 65% seen once. The sequencing sample was made of peripheral blood. The receptors come from a woman older than 75 with active or convalescent COVID-19.

This clone was observed a few times. The rearrangement links TRBV5-4 to TRBJ1-2; 7 positions agree with TRBD1. V shed 0 bases and J 0 bases; nucleotides not matched to a gene: 8. CDR3 size: 17 residues. Germline V gene lookup returns CDR1 SGHNT and CDR2 YYREEE (reference sequence). The chain's CDR3 is CASSLAKGAPANYGYTF. The CDR3 bases are TGTGCCAGCAGCTTGGCTAAGGGGGCCCCCGCTAACTATGGCTACACCTTC.

The chain uses TRBV19 and TRBJ1-3, with unresolved D. Trimming removed 4 bases from V and 0 bases from J, with 16 bases in between. CDR3 size: 17 residues. Germline loops: CDR1 LNHDA, CDR2 SQIVND (reference sequence). CDR3 nucleotide sequence: TGTGCCAGTAGTACCGGCGGCGGCAGCCTCTCTGGAAACACCATATATTTT. Protein: CASSTGGGSLSGNTIYF.

This rearrangement joins TRBV7-3 to TRBJ2-5; the D is unclear. CDR1 is SGHTA, CDR2 FQGTGA, per germline. The CDR3 is made up of 13 amino acids. V was cut by 5 bases and J by 5 bases, with 12 bases left in between. CDR3 in amino acids: CASSKVPGETQYF. CDR3 in DNA: TGTGCCAGCAGCAAGGTCCCCGGGGAGACCCAGTACTTC.

The gene calls are TRBV6-2 or TRBV6-3 and TRBJ2-6; the D is unclear. CDR3 size: 16 residues. Germline loops: CDR1 MNHEY, CDR2 SVGEGT. Trimming removed 3 bases from V and 2 bases from J, with 11 bases in between. CDR3 sequence reads: CASSYVSQTGANVLTF. The CDR3 nucleotides are TGTGCCAGCAGTTATGTTTCCCAAACTGGGGCCAACGTCCTGACTTTC.

The chain carries TRBV5-8 and TRBJ2-3, with D possibly being TRBD1 (6 bases). Germline-derived CDR1 and CDR2 are SGHTS and YDEGEE. The CDR3 runs to 16 residues. The V end was cut by 4 bases, the J end by 1 base, with 16 bases between. CDR3 sequence reads: CASSPGVGSGTDTQYF. In DNA, the CDR3 is TGTGCCAGCAGCCCAGGGGTAGGTTCAGGCACAGATACGCAGTATTTT.